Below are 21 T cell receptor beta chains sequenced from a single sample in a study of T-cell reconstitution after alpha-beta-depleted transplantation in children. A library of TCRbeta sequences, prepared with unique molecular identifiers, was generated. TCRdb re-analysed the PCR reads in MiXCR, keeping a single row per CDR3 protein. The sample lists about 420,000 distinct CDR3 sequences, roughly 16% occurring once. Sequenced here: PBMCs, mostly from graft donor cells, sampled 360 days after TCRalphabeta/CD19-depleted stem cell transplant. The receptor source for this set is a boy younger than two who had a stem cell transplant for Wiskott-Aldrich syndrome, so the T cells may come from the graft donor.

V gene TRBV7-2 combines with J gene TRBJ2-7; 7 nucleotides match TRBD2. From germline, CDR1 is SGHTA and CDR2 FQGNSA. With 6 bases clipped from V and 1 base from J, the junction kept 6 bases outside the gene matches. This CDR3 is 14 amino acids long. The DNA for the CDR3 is TGTGCCAGCAGAAAGGAAGCGGGGTCCTACGAGCAGTACTTC. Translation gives CASRKEAGSYEQYF.

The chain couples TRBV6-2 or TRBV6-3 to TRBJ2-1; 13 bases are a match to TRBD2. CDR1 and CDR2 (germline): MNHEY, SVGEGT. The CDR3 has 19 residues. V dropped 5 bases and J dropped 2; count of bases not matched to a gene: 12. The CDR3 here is CASSQPGLAGSVAYNEQFF. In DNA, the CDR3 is TGTGCCAGCAGTCAACCGGGACTAGCGGGATCGGTCGCCTACAATGAGCAGTTCTTC.

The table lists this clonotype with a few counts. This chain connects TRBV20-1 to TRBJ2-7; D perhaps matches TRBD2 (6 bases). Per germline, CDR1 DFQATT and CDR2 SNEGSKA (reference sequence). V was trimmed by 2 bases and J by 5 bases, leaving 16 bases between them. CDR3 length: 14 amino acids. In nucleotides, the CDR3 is TGCAGTGCTAGACCCCCCACTAGCATCCACGAGCAGTACTTC. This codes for CSARPPTSIHEQYF.

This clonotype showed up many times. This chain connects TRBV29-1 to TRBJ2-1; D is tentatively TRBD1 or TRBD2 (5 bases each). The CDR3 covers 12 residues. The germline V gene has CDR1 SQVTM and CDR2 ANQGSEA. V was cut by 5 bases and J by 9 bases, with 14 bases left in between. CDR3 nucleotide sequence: TGCAGCGTTCCCTGGGGGAGACTTGAGCAGTTCTTC. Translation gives CSVPWGRLEQFF.

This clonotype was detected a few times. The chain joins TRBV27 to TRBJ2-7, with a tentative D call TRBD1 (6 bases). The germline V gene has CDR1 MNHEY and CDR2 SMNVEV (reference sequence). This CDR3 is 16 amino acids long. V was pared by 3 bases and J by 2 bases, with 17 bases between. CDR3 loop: CASSLAPQGIPYEQYF. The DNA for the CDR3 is TGTGCCAGCAGTTTGGCCCCTCAGGGGATCCCCTACGAGCAGTACTTC.

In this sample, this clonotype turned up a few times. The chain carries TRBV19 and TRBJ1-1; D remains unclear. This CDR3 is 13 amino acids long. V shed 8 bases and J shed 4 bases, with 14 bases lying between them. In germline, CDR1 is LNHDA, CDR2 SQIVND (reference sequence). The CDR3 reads CASSEATGTEAFF. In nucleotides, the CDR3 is TGTGCCAGTTCGGAAGCAACGGGCACTGAAGCTTTCTTT.

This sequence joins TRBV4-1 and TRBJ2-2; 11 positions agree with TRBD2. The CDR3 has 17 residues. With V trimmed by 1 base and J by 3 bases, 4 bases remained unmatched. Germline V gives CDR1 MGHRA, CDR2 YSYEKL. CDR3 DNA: TGCGCCAGCAGCCAAGCTTTACTAGCGGGGGACACCGGGGAGCTGTTTTTT. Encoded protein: CASSQALLAGDTGELFF.

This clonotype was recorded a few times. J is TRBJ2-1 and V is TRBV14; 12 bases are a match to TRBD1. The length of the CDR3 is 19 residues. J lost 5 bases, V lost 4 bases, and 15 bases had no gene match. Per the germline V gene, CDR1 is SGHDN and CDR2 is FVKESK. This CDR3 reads CASSRFRGTGGGRDNEQFF. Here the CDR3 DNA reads TGTGCCAGCAGCCGTTTTCGTGGGACAGGGGGCGGAAGGGACAATGAGCAGTTCTTC.

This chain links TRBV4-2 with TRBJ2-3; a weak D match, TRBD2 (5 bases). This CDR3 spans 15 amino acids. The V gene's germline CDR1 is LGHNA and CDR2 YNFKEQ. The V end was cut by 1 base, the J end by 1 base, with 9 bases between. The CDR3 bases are TGTGCCAGCAGCCAAGTTAAGAGGGGCACAGATACGCAGTATTTT. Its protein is CASSQVKRGTDTQYF.

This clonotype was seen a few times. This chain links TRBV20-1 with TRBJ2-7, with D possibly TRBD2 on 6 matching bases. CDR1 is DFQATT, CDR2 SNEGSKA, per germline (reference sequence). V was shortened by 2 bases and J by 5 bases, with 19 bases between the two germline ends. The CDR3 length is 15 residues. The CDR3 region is CSARIGTFYPDEQYF. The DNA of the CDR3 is TGCAGTGCTAGAATCGGGACTTTCTACCCAGACGAGCAGTACTTC.

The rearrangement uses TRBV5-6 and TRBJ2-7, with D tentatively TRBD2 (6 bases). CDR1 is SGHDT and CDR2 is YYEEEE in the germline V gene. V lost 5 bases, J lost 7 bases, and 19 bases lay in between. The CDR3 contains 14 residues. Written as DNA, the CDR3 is TGTGCCAGCAGGTCACTAGACGGGAGCGGTGAGCAGTACTTC. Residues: CASRSLDGSGEQYF. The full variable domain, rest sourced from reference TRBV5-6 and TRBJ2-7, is DAGVTQSPTHLIKTRGQQVTLRCSPKSGHDTVSWYQQALGQGPQFIFQYYEEEERQRGNFPDRFSGHQFPNYSSELNVNALLLGDSALYLCASRSLDGSGEQYFGPGTRLTVT.

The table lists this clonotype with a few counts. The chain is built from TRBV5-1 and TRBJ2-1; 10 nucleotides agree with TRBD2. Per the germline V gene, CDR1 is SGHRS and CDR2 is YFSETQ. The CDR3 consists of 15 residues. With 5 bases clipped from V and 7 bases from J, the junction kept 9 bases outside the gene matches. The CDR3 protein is CASRLGAGGRNEQFF. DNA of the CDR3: TGCGCCAGCAGGCTTGGAGCGGGGGGGAGAAATGAGCAGTTCTTC.

CDR3 amino acids: CASSEAISENIQYF. The CDR3 DNA sequence: TGTGCCAGCAGTGAAGCGATTAGTGAAAACATTCAGTACTTC. This chain links TRBV2 with TRBJ2-4; D unresolved. Germline assignment: CDR1 SNHLY and CDR2 FYNNEI. The CDR3 is made up of 14 amino acids. Trimming cost V 0 bases and J 5 bases, with 8 bases left between them. Full variable domain (remainder filled in from reference TRBV2 and TRBJ2-4): EPEVTQTPSHQVTQMGQEVILRCVPISNHLYFYWYRQILGQKVEFLVSFYNNEISEKSEIFDDQFSVERPDGSNFTLKIRSTKLEDSAMYFCASSEAISENIQYFGAGTRLSVL.

The DNA of the CDR3 is TGCAGCGTTGTAGCGCGACTAGTAGAGACCCAGTACTTC. It is translated as CSVVARLVETQYF. The chain uses TRBV29-1 and TRBJ2-5; D might be TRBD2 (6 bases). This CDR3 contains 13 residues. Germline lookup yields CDR1 SQVTM and CDR2 ANQGSEA. The V gene lost 4 bases and the J gene lost 4 bases, with 13 bases spanning the gap.

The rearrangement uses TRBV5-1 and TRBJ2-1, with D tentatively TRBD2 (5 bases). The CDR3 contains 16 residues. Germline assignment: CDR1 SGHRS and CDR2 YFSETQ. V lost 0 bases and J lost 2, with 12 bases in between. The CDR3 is CASSLAWQTTYNEQFF. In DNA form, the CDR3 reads TGCGCCAGCAGCTTGGCCTGGCAGACTACCTACAATGAGCAGTTCTTC.

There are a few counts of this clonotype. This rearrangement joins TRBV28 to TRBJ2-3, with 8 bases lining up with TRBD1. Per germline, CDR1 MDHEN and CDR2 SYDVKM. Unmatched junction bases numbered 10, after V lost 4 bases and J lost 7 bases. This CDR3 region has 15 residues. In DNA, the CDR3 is TGTGCCAGCAGTTACCTGGACAGGGAGGAAAATACGCAGTATTTT. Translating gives CASSYLDREENTQYF.

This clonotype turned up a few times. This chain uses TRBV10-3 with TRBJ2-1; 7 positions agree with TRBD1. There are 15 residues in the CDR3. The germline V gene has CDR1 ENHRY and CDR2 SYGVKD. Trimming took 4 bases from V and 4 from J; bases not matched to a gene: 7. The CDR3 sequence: CAISAAGTAYNEQFF. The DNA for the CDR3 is TGTGCCATCAGTGCGGCCGGGACAGCGTACAATGAGCAGTTCTTC.

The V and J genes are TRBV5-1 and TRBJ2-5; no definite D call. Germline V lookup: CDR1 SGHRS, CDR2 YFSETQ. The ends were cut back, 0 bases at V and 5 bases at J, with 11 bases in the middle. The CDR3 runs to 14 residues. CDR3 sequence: CASSLVGSRETQYF. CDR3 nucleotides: TGCGCCAGCAGCTTGGTGGGGTCGAGGGAGACCCAGTACTTC.

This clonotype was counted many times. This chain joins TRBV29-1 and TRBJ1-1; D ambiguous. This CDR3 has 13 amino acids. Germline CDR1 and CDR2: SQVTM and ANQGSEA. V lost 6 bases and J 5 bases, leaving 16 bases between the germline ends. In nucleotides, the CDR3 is TGCAGCGTCCTACGGTCGGGAGGGACTGAAGCTTTCTTT. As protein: CSVLRSGGTEAFF.

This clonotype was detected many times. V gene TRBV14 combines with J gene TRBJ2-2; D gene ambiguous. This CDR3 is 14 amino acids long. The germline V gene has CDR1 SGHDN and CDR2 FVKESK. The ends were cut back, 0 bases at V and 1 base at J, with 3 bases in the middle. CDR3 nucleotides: TGTGCCAGCAGCCAAGATCGGAACACCGGGGAGCTGTTTTTT. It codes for CASSQDRNTGELFF.

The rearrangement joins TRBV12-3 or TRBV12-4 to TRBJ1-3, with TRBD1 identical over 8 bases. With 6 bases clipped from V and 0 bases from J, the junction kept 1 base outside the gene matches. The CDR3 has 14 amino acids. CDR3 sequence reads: CASRDRDSGNTIYF. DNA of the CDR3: TGTGCCAGCAGGGACAGGGACTCTGGAAACACCATATATTTT.